This T cell receptor (beta chain) was sequenced in a study of T cells in Graves' hyperthyroidism and ophthalmopathy. Authors of the study amplified TCR beta CDR3 regions from RNA transcripts. HTBI primers were used for first-round RT-PCR of the TCR CDR3. In TCRdb, the multiplex PCR reads were re-called with MiXCR into one record per CDR3 protein. Counted here are about 290,000 distinct CDR3 sequences, roughly 15% occurring once; the ten biggest clones make up about 30%. In its sample, this clonotype was seen a few times. Subjects aged 18 to 65 presented with newly diagnosed hyperthyroidism of less than 2 months' duration. Lactation, pregnancy, other autoimmune disease or uncontrolled infection excluded patients. Diagnosis rested on symptoms, serum thyroxine and TRAb, thyroid ultrasound, and orbital computed tomography. This CDR3 is built from 13 residues. The germline V gene encodes CDR1 DFQATT and CDR2 SNEGSKA (reference sequence). V was clipped by 6 bases and J by 9 bases, with 15 bases between them.

This sequence was found in a woman in her fifties or sixties with Graves' hyperthyroidism that later progressed to Graves' ophthalmopathy. The rearrangement joins TRBV20-1 to TRBJ1-6, with D perhaps matching TRBD1 (5 bases). Sequencing input: blood. CDR3 loop: CSAGGDEGSPLHF. The DNA of the CDR3 is TGCAGTGCGGGGGGGGACGAGGGTTCACCCCTCCACTTT.